This is a list of T cell receptor beta chains from one sample in a study of radiation and T cells in renal cell carcinoma. Method: immunoSEQ multiplex PCR; TCRdb's copy keeps in-frame clones and lacks some. The sample comprises some 97,000 clones, 75% to 85% of which are singletons, and approximately 7.8% rests with the top ten. Sequenced material: blood, taken from a patient whose treatment included radiotherapy and nephrectomy. Source of these receptors: a man aged 55 to 70 with renal cell carcinoma. The CDR3 runs from the conserved cysteine through the conserved F or W. The D gene is left open where the match is weak. Clone size is not always given. Where it is, it says once, few, many or a class for expanded clones.

D gene	clone size	V gene	J gene	CDR3 DNA	CDR3 protein
TRBD1	-	TRBV9	TRBJ1-2	TGTGCCAGCAGCGTAGGCCTCGCTGGACAGGGGAACTATGGCTACACCTTC	CASSVGLAGQGNYGYTF
TRBD1	-	TRBV30	TRBJ1-2	TGTGCCTGGTCGCGGGACAGGCCGTATGGCTACACCTTC	CAWSRDRPYGYTF
-	once	TRBV27	TRBJ2-7	TGTGCCAGCAGGGGGCGCTTCTCCTACGAGCAGTACTTC	CASRGRFSYEQYF
-	-	TRBV10-3	TRBJ1-4	TGTGCCATCAGTGCAGAGGTTGAGGGGGAAAAACTGTTTTTT	CAISAEVEGEKLFF
-	-	TRBV7-9	TRBJ2-7	TGTGCCAGCAGCTGGAGCTCCGACGAGCAGTACTTC	CASSWSSDEQYF
TRBD1	-	TRBV10-3	TRBJ1-2	TGTGCCATCAGTGAGTCAAGGGACAGAATCTATGGCTACACCTTC	CAISESRDRIYGYTF
TRBD1	-	TRBV7-2	TRBJ1-2	TGTGCCAGCAGCTTGCGCGACAGGGGGATGTATGGCTACACCTTC	CASSLRDRGMYGYTF
TRBD1	-	TRBV19	TRBJ1-5	TGTGCCAGTAGTATAGCAGGGACAGGGGTGAGTCAGCCCCAGCATTTT	CASSIAGTGVSQPQHF
-	-	TRBV30	TRBJ1-1	TGTGCCTGGAGTGTACGACAGGAGCACCCTGAAGCTTTCTTT	CAWSVRQEHPEAFF
-	-	TRBV2	TRBJ1-3	TGTGCCAGCAGTGAGGGGCAGCAGGGGATACACACCATATATTTT	CASSEGQQGIHTIYF
-	-	TRBV7-2	TRBJ1-1	TGTGCCAGCAGCTTTAATCAGGGGTCGAACACTGAAGCTTTCTTT	CASSFNQGSNTEAFF
-	-	TRBV5-1	TRBJ1-2	TGCGCCAGCAGCCCGTTTGGCGGGACTAACTATGGCTACACCTTC	CASSPFGGTNYGYTF
-	-	TRBV10-3	TRBJ2-7	TGTGCCATCAGTGAGTCGCGTCCGGACGAGCAGTACTTC	CAISESRPDEQYF
-	-	TRBV7-9	TRBJ2-4	TGTGCCAGCAGCTTATCGGAGTGGGGGCGGTACTTC	CASSLSEWGRYF
-	-	TRBV10-1	TRBJ1-5	TGCGCCAGCAATGGACGGATCAATCAGCCCCAGCATTTT	CASNGRINQPQHF
TRBD1	-	TRBV6-1	TRBJ2-2	TGTGCCGGCCGGACAGGCTTTCTCTACACCGGGGAGCTGTTTTTT	CAGRTGFLYTGELFF
TRBD2	-	TRBV5-1	TRBJ2-1	TGCGCCAGCAGCTCGAGCGGTTGGCGGGAGGCGGGGAGCAATGAGCAGTTCTTC	CASSSSGWREAGSNEQFF
TRBD2	few	TRBV29-1	TRBJ2-3	TGCAGCTCGACTAGCGGGAGCTCGGCAGATACGCAGTATTTT	CSSTSGSSADTQYF
-	once	TRBV19	TRBJ1-2	TGTGCCAGTAGTATAGTTGGGACCGCCATCGGCTACACCTTC	CASSIVGTAIGYTF
-	-	TRBV7-6	TRBJ1-4	TGTGCCAGCAGCTTAGGGGCACCAGGACAACTGTTTTTT	CASSLGAPGQLFF
-	-	TRBV7-2	TRBJ2-7	TGTGCCAGCAGCTTAGATTCCCGACAGCCGGACTTC	CASSLDSRQPDF
-	-	TRBV7-9	TRBJ1-2	TGTGCCAGCAGCTTAGGCAGGGAGCAGGGTGGCTACACCTTC	CASSLGREQGGYTF
-	once	TRBV30	TRBJ2-7	TGTGCCTACTGGGCGGACTCGGTAACCTACGAGCAGTACTTC	CAYWADSVTYEQYF
-	few	TRBV5-1	TRBJ2-5	TGCGCCAGCAGCTCCGGGCCGGGACGGAGGCTCCAAGAGACCCAGTACTTC	CASSSGPGRRLQETQYF
TRBD2	-	TRBV11-2	TRBJ2-7	TGTGCCAGCAGACCCTCCTGGGGGACTAGCGACGAGCAGTACTTC	CASRPSWGTSDEQYF
-	-	TRBV28	TRBJ2-3	TGTGCCAGCAGTGATCAGGGTAGGAGGGGCACAGATACGCAGTATTTT	CASSDQGRRGTDTQYF
TRBD2	-	TRBV7-6	TRBJ2-3	TGTGCCAGCAGCTCTCGGCTCGGCGGGAGGAGCACAGATACGCAGTATTTT	CASSSRLGGRSTDTQYF
-	once	TRBV6-1	TRBJ2-7	TGTGCCAGCAGTGCAAGTGGGGGCGAGCAGTACTTC	CASSASGGEQYF
TRBD1	-	TRBV19	TRBJ2-2	TGTGCCAGTATCAATGAGGGACAGGGGCCGAACACCGGGGAGCTGTTTTTT	CASINEGQGPNTGELFF
-	-	TRBV14	TRBJ2-7	TGTGCCAGCAGCCCATTCTCTACCTACGAGCAGTACTTC	CASSPFSTYEQYF
TRBD1	-	TRBV19	TRBJ1-4	TGTGCCAGTAGTACCCGGGACAGAGATGAAAAACTGTTTTTT	CASSTRDRDEKLFF
-	-	TRBV29-1	TRBJ2-5	TGCAGCGTTGAAAAGGAGGGTTGGGAGACCCAGTACTTC	CSVEKEGWETQYF